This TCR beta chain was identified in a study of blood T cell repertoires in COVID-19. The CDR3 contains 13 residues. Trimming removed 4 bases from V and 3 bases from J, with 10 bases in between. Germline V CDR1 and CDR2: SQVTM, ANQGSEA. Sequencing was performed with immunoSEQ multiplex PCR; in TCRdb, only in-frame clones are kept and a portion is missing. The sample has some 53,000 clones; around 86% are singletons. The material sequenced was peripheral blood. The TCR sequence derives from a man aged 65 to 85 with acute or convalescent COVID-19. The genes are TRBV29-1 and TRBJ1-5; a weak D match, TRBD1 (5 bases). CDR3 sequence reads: CSVGQGFNQPQHF. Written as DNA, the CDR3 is TGCAGCGTTGGGCAGGGCTTCAATCAGCCCCAGCATTTT.